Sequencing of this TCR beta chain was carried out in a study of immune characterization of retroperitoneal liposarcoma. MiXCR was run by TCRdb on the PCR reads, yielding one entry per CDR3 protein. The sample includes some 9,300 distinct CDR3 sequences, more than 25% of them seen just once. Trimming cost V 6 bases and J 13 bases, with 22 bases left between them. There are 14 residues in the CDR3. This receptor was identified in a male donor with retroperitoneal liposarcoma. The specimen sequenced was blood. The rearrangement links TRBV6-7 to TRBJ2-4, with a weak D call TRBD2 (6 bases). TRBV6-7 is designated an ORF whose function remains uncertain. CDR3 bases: TGTGCCAGCAGCCAAGTCCCCGTGCGGGAAGAGCAGTACTTC. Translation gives CASSQVPVREEQYF.